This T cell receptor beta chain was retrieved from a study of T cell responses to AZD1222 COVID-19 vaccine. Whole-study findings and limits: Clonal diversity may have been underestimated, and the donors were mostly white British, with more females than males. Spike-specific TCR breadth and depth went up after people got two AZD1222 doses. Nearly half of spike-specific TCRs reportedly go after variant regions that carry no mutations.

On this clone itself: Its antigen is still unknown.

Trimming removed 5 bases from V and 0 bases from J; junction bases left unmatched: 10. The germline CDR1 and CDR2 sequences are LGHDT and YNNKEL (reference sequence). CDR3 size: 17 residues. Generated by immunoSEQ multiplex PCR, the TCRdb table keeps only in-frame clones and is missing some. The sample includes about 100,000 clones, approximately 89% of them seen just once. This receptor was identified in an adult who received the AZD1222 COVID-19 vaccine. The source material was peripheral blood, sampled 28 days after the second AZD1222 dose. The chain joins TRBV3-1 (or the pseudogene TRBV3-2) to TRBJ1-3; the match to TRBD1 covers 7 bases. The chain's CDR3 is CASSFEGQRLSGNTIYF. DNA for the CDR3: TGTGCCAGCAGCTTTGAGGGACAGCGACTCTCTGGAAACACCATATATTTT.